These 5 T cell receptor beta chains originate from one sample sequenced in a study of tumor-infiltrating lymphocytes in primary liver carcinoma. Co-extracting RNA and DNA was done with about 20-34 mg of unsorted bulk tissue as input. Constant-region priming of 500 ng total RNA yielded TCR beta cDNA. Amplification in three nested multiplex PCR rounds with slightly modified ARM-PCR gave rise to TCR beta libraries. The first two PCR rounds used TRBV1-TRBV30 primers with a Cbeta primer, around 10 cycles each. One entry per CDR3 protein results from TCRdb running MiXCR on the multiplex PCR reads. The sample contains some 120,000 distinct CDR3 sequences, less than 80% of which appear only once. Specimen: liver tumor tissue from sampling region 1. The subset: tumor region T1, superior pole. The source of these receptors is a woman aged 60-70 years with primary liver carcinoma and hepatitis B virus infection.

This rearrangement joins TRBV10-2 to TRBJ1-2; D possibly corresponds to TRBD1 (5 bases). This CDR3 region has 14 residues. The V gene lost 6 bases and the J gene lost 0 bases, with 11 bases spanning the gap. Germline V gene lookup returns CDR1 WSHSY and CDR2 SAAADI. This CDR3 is CASRRDSTNYGYTF. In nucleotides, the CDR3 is TGCGCCAGCAGGCGAGACAGTACTAACTATGGCTACACCTTC.

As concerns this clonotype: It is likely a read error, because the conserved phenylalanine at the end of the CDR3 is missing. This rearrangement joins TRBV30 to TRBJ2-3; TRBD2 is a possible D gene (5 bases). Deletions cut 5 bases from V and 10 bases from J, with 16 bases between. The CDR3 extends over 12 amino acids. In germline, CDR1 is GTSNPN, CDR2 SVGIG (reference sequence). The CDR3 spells CAWGDSLGPQYL. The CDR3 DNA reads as TGTGCCTGGGGCGATTCACTAGGGCCGCAGTATTTA.

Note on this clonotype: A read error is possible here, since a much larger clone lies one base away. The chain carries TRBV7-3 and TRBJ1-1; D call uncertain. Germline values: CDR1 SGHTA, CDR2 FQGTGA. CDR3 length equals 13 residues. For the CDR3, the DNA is TGTGCCAGCAGCTTATCCTCGAACACTGAAGCTATCTTT. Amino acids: CASSLSSNTEAIF.

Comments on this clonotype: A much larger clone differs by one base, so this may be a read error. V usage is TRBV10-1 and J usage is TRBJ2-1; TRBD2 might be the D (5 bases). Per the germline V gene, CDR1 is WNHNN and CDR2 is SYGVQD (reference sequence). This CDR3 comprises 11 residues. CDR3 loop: CASNEGNEQFF. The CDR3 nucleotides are TGCGCCAGCAATGAGGGTAATGAGCAGTTCTTC.

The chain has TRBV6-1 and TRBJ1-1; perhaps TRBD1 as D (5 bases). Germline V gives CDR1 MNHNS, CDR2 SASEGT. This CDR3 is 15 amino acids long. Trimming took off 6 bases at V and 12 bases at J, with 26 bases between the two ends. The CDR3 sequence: CASRGKTVGNTETFF. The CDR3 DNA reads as TGTGCCAGCAGGGGAAAGACAGTGGGGAACACTGAGACTTTCTTT.